This T cell receptor beta chain was found in a study of human CD4 T cells and Enterobacteriaceae. Deep-level sequencing, detecting one cell in 200,000, covered ex vivo memory CD4+. The table came from immunoSEQ multiplex PCR; TCRdb's copy has only in-frame clones and leaves some out. The table includes fewer than 35,000 clones, 80% to 90% detected once. Study-wide findings and caveats: Ex vivo reactivity came only from nucleotide matches to CFSE-low cultures.

CDR3 length: 13 amino acids. V shed 2 bases and J shed 4 bases, with 6 bases lying between them. Germline values: CDR1 MNHEY, CDR2 SMNVEV (reference sequence). All CD4+ cells other than CD45RA+CCR7+CD95- naive cells were sorted as memory, over 98% pure. On this clone itself: The antigen remains undetermined.

The chain couples TRBV27 to TRBJ1-5, with D hard to call. This sequence originates from a human donor in good health. The material sequenced was memory CD4+ T cells from blood. CDR3 bases: TGTGCCAGCAGTTTACTAGGTAATCAGCCCCAGCATTTT. Amino acid sequence: CASSLLGNQPQHF.